This entry lists 28 T cell receptor beta chains sequenced from one sample in a study of shared clonotypes between healthy human individuals. Assay used: immunoSEQ multiplex PCR; TCRdb lists only in-frame clones, some missing. This table holds roughly 300,000 clones, around 67% found once. Sequences were obtained from memory CD4+ T cells sorted from blood. Described subset: CD45RA-negative fraction. These receptors all come from a man aged 25 to 45 in good health.

The table lists this clone with a count of one. The genes are TRBV6-4 and TRBJ2-2, with unresolved D. Germline V gene sequence: CDR1 MRHNA, CDR2 SNTAGT. This CDR3 contains 11 residues. Trimming shortened V by 8 bases and J by 6 bases, and 7 bases separated the two germline ends. Written as DNA, the CDR3 is TGTGCCAGCGTGGCATCCGGGGAGCTGTTTTTT. Protein product: CASVASGELFF.

This clone was counted only a few times. This chain links TRBV4-1 with TRBJ2-7; TRBD2 matches 10 bases. This CDR3 is built from 17 residues. Germline V lookup: CDR1 MGHRA, CDR2 YSYEKL. Trimming at V came to 5 bases and at J to 1 base, leaving 11 bases not matched to a gene. CDR3 nucleotides: TGCGCCAGCAGCTCCCTCCTGGGACTAGCGAATTCCTACGAGCAGTACTTC. Translation gives CASSSLLGLANSYEQYF.

This clone was counted a single time. J is TRBJ2-7 and V is TRBV10-3, with 10 bases matching TRBD2. The CDR3 loop spans 14 amino acids. The trim removed 7 bases at V and 4 bases at J, leaving 7 bases unmatched. In germline, CDR1 is ENHRY, CDR2 SYGVKD. In nucleotides, the CDR3 is TGTGCCATCATGGCTAGCGGGAGAGGTTACGAGCAGTACTTC. This translates into CAIMASGRGYEQYF.

This clone was seen a single time. The J gene is TRBJ2-5, the V gene TRBV6-1; D is uncertain. Germline V gives CDR1 MNHNS, CDR2 SASEGT. Trimming removed 5 bases from V and 5 bases from J, with 15 bases in between. This CDR3 region has 14 residues. The CDR3 DNA sequence: TGTGCCAGCAGTCTGGACCCAGGCACGGAGACCCAGTACTTC. Its protein product is CASSLDPGTETQYF.

This clone was seen at least ten times. V usage is TRBV5-6 and J usage is TRBJ1-6, with D possibly matching TRBD1 (5 bases). The V and J ends lost 4 bases and 7 bases respectively, with 12 bases between them. The CDR3 sequence is 14 residues long. CDR1 is SGHDT and CDR2 is YYEEEE in the germline V gene. The CDR3 DNA reads TGTGCCAGCAGCGCGGGACTCCTGAATTCACCCCTCCACTTT. It yields the protein CASSAGLLNSPLHF.

This clone has more than one count but fewer than ten. The genes are TRBV25-1 and TRBJ2-7, with TRBD1 identical over 7 bases. The CDR3 is 14 residues long. Losses at the gene ends were 7 bases for V and 5 bases for J; bases not matched to a gene: 11. Germline CDR1 and CDR2: MGHDK and SYGVNS. CDR3 sequence: CASTRSRDSHEQYF. In nucleotides, the CDR3 is TGTGCCAGCACGCGGTCCCGGGACAGCCACGAGCAGTACTTC.

This clone was counted a few times. J is TRBJ2-7 and V is TRBV7-2; D tentatively reads TRBD1 or TRBD2 (5 bases each). The germline V and J ends were trimmed by 2 bases and 2 bases, with 10 bases remaining between them. The CDR3 length is 14 residues. Germline lookup yields CDR1 SGHTA and CDR2 FQGNSA. The chain's CDR3 is CASSLPGPAYEQYF. The CDR3 nucleotides are TGTGCCAGCAGCTTACCGGGACCGGCCTACGAGCAGTACTTC.

The chain carries TRBV4-3 and TRBJ2-7; D remains unclear. Trimming cost V 1 base and J 9 bases, with 13 bases left between them. The CDR3 consists of 13 residues. Germline V gene sequence: CDR1 LGHNA, CDR2 YSLEER. The CDR3 spells CASSQGMLALQYF. In DNA, the CDR3 is TGCGCCAGCAGCCAAGGGATGCTGGCGTTGCAGTACTTC.

This clone has more than one count but fewer than ten. This chain connects TRBV5-6 to TRBJ2-3; D ambiguous. The CDR3 is 11 residues long. The germline gives CDR1 SGHDT, CDR2 YYEEEE. The V gene lost 5 bases and the J gene lost 5 bases, with 6 bases spanning the gap. The CDR3 nucleotides read TGTGCCAGCAGTAAGAAAGATACGCAGTATTTT. Protein product: CASSKKDTQYF.

This clone showed up just once. V gene TRBV11-2 combines with J gene TRBJ2-1; a possible D gene is TRBD1 (5 bases). V lost 5 bases and J lost 2, with 10 bases in between. In germline, CDR1 is SGHAT, CDR2 FQNNGV. CDR3 size: 14 residues. The CDR3 nucleotides are TGTGCCAGCAGCCCGATCAGGGCCTACAATGAGCAGTTCTTC. Amino acids: CASSPIRAYNEQFF. Using reference TRBV11-2 and TRBJ2-1 for the parts outside the CDR3, the full variable domain is EAGVAQSPRYKIIEKRQSVAFWCNPISGHATLYWYQQILGQGPKLLIQFQNNGVVDDSQLPKDRFSAERLKGVDSTLKIQPAKLEDSAVYLCASSPIRAYNEQFFGPGTRLTVL.

This sequence joins TRBV20-1 and TRBJ1-1; 7 bases map to TRBD1. The CDR3 has 11 residues. Per germline, CDR1 DFQATT and CDR2 SNEGSKA (reference sequence). With 8 bases clipped from V and 4 bases from J, the junction kept 4 bases outside the gene matches. CDR3 sequence reads: CSFRGTTEAFF. The CDR3 nucleotides are TGCAGTTTCAGGGGGACCACTGAAGCTTTCTTT.

The chain uses TRBV2 and TRBJ2-7, with 8 positions matching TRBD2. After removal of 6 bases from V and 5 bases from J, the junction contained 9 bases not matched to a gene. The CDR3 loop spans 14 amino acids. In germline, CDR1 is SNHLY, CDR2 FYNNEI. The DNA of the CDR3 is TGTGCCAGCAGGAGAGCGGGAGTTTTCGACGAGCAGTACTTC. It codes for CASRRAGVFDEQYF.

This clone was seen just once. J is TRBJ2-7 and V is TRBV10-2; 9 bases map to TRBD1. The CDR3 loop spans 24 amino acids. CDR1 is WSHSY, CDR2 SAAADI, per germline. Germline trimming cut 4 bases from V and 2 bases from J; bases unmatched to any gene: 33. The CDR3 sequence: CASSGQWAGTGLHRTLLDTYEQYF. The CDR3 DNA reads as TGCGCCAGCAGTGGACAGTGGGCCGGGACAGGGCTTCACAGAACCCTACTAGATACCTACGAGCAGTACTTC.

This chain joins TRBV9 and TRBJ2-3, with TRBD1 identical over 7 bases. CDR3 size: 16 residues. J gave up 1 base and V 0 bases, and 5 bases lay outside the gene matches. Germline CDR1 and CDR2: SGDLS and YYNGEE. The CDR3 nucleotides read TGTGCCAGCAGCGTAGTAGCAGGGACAGGCACAGATACGCAGTATTTT. Residues: CASSVVAGTGTDTQYF.

This clone was counted many times. The chain recombines TRBV5-1 with TRBJ2-1, with 8 bases lining up with TRBD2. The ends lost 2 bases at V and 6 bases at J; junction bases unmatched: 16. Germline CDR1 is SGHRS and CDR2 is YFSETQ. The length of the CDR3 is 18 residues. This CDR3 reads CASSLFPRTSSGINEQFF. The CDR3 nucleotides read TGCGCCAGCAGCTTATTCCCCCGGACTAGCTCGGGGATCAATGAGCAGTTCTTC.

V gene TRBV6-5 combines with J gene TRBJ2-1; 9 nucleotides line up with TRBD1. This CDR3 contains 15 residues. The junction had 10 bases not matched to a gene; V was cut back by 6 bases and J by 7 bases. CDR1 and CDR2 from the germline V gene are MNHEY and SVGAGI. The CDR3 protein is CASRVTGGRVNEQFF. CDR3 in DNA: TGTGCCAGCAGGGTAACAGGGGGCCGTGTTAATGAGCAGTTCTTC.

The V and J genes are TRBV7-7 and TRBJ2-5, with D perhaps TRBD2 (5 bases). The CDR3 is made up of 14 amino acids. Germline V gives CDR1 SSHAT, CDR2 FNYEAQ (reference sequence). Trimming took 3 bases from V and 7 from J, leaving 15 bases between them. The CDR3 sequence: CASSLFDGMVTQYF. CDR3 bases: TGTGCCAGCAGCTTGTTCGACGGGATGGTGACCCAGTACTTC.

The CDR3 is CASSAGKTGYTF. CDR3 coding DNA: TGTGCCAGCAGTGCCGGAAAAACTGGCTACACCTTC. The chain is built from TRBV6-1 and TRBJ1-2, with D unresolved. V lost 4 bases and J lost 7, with 10 bases in between. Germline CDR1 MNHNS, CDR2 SASEGT. The CDR3 totals 12 residues.

J is TRBJ1-2 and V is TRBV19; D call uncertain. The germline V and J ends were trimmed by 6 bases and 4 bases, with 15 bases remaining between them. The germline V gene has CDR1 LNHDA and CDR2 SQIVND (reference sequence). The CDR3 extends over 14 amino acids. The CDR3 coding sequence is TGTGCCAGTAGCCCCCGAACTCAGAGCTATGGCTACACCTTC. The encoded protein is CASSPRTQSYGYTF.

This chain uses TRBV14 with TRBJ1-1; D gene unclear. Germline V gene lookup returns CDR1 SGHDN and CDR2 FVKESK. The CDR3 has 16 amino acids. The ends were cut back, 4 bases at V and 4 bases at J, with 19 bases in the middle. The CDR3 reads CASSPIGSTGLTEAFF. In nucleotides, the CDR3 is TGTGCCAGCAGCCCCATTGGGTCGACCGGGCTCACTGAAGCTTTCTTT.

The genes are TRBV18 and TRBJ1-4, with a weak D call TRBD1 (6 bases). The CDR3 runs to 16 residues. V was pared by 3 bases and J by 4 bases, with 15 bases between. Germline CDR1 reads KGHSH; CDR2 reads LQKENI. This CDR3 is CASSPVTGQFNEKLFF. Here the CDR3 DNA reads TGTGCCAGCTCACCGGTTACGGGACAATTTAATGAAAAACTGTTTTTT. The variable domain in full, with the rest retrieved from reference TRBV18 and TRBJ1-4, is NAGVMQNPRHLVRRRGQEARLRCSPMKGHSHVYWYRQLPEEGLKFMVYLQKENIIDESGMPKERFSAEFPKEGPSILRIQQVVRGDSAAYFCASSPVTGQFNEKLFFGSGTQLSVL.

This rearrangement joins TRBV7-9 to TRBJ2-1, with a weak D call TRBD2 (5 bases). Germline V lookup: CDR1 SEHNR, CDR2 FQNEAQ (reference sequence). V was clipped by 0 bases and J by 13 bases, with 16 bases between them. This CDR3 region has 14 residues. The CDR3 loop reads CASSLAGDRQYQFF. The CDR3, as DNA: TGTGCCAGCAGCTTAGCGGGAGATAGGCAATATCAGTTCTTC.

CDR3 nucleotide sequence: TGTGCCAGTCGAACAGGGCAGCACTCCTACGAGCAGTACTTC. This codes for CASRTGQHSYEQYF. V gene TRBV6-1 combines with J gene TRBJ2-7, with TRBD1 as a possible D gene (6 bases). Trimming stripped 9 bases from V and 0 bases from J, with 15 bases between. There are 14 residues in the CDR3. The germline V gene encodes CDR1 MNHNS and CDR2 SASEGT.

This chain joins TRBV5-4 and TRBJ2-1; 7 nucleotides align to TRBD1. Unmatched junction bases numbered 9, after V lost 1 base and J lost 8 bases. CDR1 is SGHNT and CDR2 is YYREEE in the germline V gene (reference sequence). The length of the CDR3 is 15 residues. CDR3 in amino acids: CASSLSAGGGDEQFF. As DNA, the CDR3 is TGTGCCAGCAGCTTGTCGGCAGGGGGTGGCGATGAGCAGTTCTTC. The full variable domain, with the rest looked up from reference TRBV5-4 and TRBJ2-1, is ETGVTQSPTHLIKTRGQQVTLRCSSQSGHNTVSWYQQALGQGPQFIFQYYREEENGRGNFPPRFSGLQFPNYSSELNVNALELDDSALYLCASSLSAGGGDEQFFGPGTRLTVL.

The chain links TRBV6-6 to TRBJ1-2; D unclear. The V and J ends lost 6 bases and 10 bases respectively, with 15 bases between them. This CDR3 has 12 amino acids. CDR1 and CDR2 from the germline V gene are MNHNY and SVGAGI (reference sequence). CDR3 residues: CASSRPQGDYTF. CDR3 coding DNA: TGTGCCAGCAGCCGGCCGCAAGGAGACTACACCTTC.

The V call is TRBV4-3, the J call TRBJ1-6, with D possibly TRBD1 on 5 matching bases. V lost 0 bases and J 13 bases, leaving 10 bases between the germline ends. Germline V lookup: CDR1 LGHNA, CDR2 YSLEER. The CDR3 has 13 amino acids. The CDR3 is CASSQEPGLPLHF. In DNA, the CDR3 is TGCGCCAGCAGCCAAGAACCGGGGCTCCCCCTCCACTTT.

This clone was counted a few times. This rearrangement joins TRBV11-3 to TRBJ2-2; TRBD2 aligns across 7 bases. This CDR3 spans 15 amino acids. Per germline, CDR1 SGHNT and CDR2 YENEEA. The junction had 2 bases not matched to a gene; V was cut back by 1 base and J by 3 bases. The CDR3 nucleotides read TGTGCCAGCAGCTTAGCGGGAGGACACACCGGGGAGCTGTTTTTT. Translated: CASSLAGGHTGELFF.

The gene calls are TRBV5-1 and TRBJ1-1; no clear D gene. V was cut by 2 bases and J by 0 bases, with 11 bases left in between. The CDR3 has 15 residues. Germline V gene data show CDR1 as SGHRS and CDR2 as YFSETQ. This chain's CDR3 is CASSFMTPMNTEAFF. The CDR3 DNA sequence: TGCGCCAGCAGCTTCATGACACCCATGAACACTGAAGCTTTCTTT.